The following is a T cell receptor (beta chain) sequence with its context. The data are from a study of blood T cell repertoires in COVID-19. Whole-study context: The analysed material was cDNA or gDNA that came from T cells, B-cell-depleted T cells, or PBMCs.

TCRdb's table, derived via immunoSEQ multiplex PCR, lists solely in-frame clones and lacks some. Counted here are 70,000 or so clones, around 87% occurring once; the ten biggest clones make up under 13%. This CDR3 comprises 15 residues. Trimming shortened V by 5 bases and J by 2 bases, and 12 bases separated the two germline ends. CDR1 is LNHDA and CDR2 is SQIVND in the germline V gene (reference sequence). Material: peripheral blood. This sequence was found in a woman aged 18-29 years with acute or convalescent COVID-19. The rearrangement joins TRBV19 to TRBJ1-4, with D maybe TRBD1 (5 bases). The CDR3 DNA follows: TGTGCCAGTAGTTGGCAGGGAATGACTAATGAAAAACTGTTTTTT. Protein sequence: CASSWQGMTNEKLFF.